Described below is a single T cell receptor beta chain sequence and its context. The source of the sample is a study of blood T cell repertoires in COVID-19. Two negative PCRs, clearance, or symptom resolution were required of recovered Cohort 3 donors. The CDR3 sequence is 16 residues long. The V and J ends lost 3 bases and 2 bases respectively, with 14 bases between them. Germline V gene lookup returns CDR1 LNHDA and CDR2 SQIVND (reference sequence). Assay: immunoSEQ multiplex PCR; the TCRdb copy retains only in-frame clones and omits some. The sample includes some 350,000 clones, roughly 87% of them seen just once.

Sequencing input: PBMCs or T cells enriched from blood (not recorded which). This clonotype was sampled from a woman aged 30 to 39 who had recovered from COVID-19. The rearrangement uses TRBV19 and TRBJ1-5; D is ambiguous. DNA for the CDR3: TGTGCCAGTAGTATCGGGCGGGGAGGAGGCAATCAGCCCCAGCATTTT. Residues: CASSIGRGGGNQPQHF.